Following are 24 T cell receptor beta chains from one sample sequenced in a study of low-dose radiotherapy and immunotherapy resistance in tumors. The sample's time point: before trial treatment. Covering alpha and beta chains, TRAV- and TRBV-specific primers were used for the first-strand cDNA. PCR amplification of the TCRs was performed with Phusion for 20 PCR cycles, and it relied on a constant-region primer together with a V-primer adapter. In TCRdb, the reads were re-called with MiXCR into one record per CDR3 protein. The sample yields fewer than 90,000 distinct CDR3 sequences, about a third seen once. Sequences were derived from PBMCs, sampled before treatment. These TCRs come from a female donor with ovarian cancer.

The J gene is TRBJ2-1, the V gene TRBV4-1, with a weak D call TRBD1 (5 bases). The V and J ends lost 0 bases and 5 bases respectively, with 8 bases between them. The germline CDR1 and CDR2 sequences are MGHRA and YSYEKL. This CDR3 spans 14 amino acids. CDR3 sequence reads: CASSQDSGNNEQFF. The CDR3 DNA sequence: TGCGCCAGCAGCCAAGATTCAGGGAACAATGAGCAGTTCTTC.

The chain uses TRBV29-1 and TRBJ1-5; D might be TRBD1 (6 bases). CDR1 and CDR2 from the germline V gene are SQVTM and ANQGSEA. Trimming cost V 2 bases and J 7 bases, with 15 bases left between them. There are 14 residues in the CDR3. CDR3 protein: CSVEWAGAGQPQHF. The CDR3 DNA is TGCAGCGTTGAATGGGCGGGGGCCGGGCAGCCCCAGCATTTT.

The chain recombines TRBV28 with TRBJ2-7; D uncertain. Between the trimmed V and J ends, which lost 4 bases and 5 bases, there was a span of 15 bases. The CDR3 consists of 14 residues. Germline values: CDR1 MDHEN, CDR2 SYDVKM. The CDR3 loop is CASSSPGRQNEQYF. The DNA of the CDR3 is TGTGCCAGCAGTTCACCCGGACGCCAAAACGAGCAGTACTTC.

At least ten counts were recorded for this clonotype. The rearrangement joins TRBV12-3 or TRBV12-4 to TRBJ1-5, with D tentatively TRBD1 (5 bases). The CDR3 totals 14 residues. V was pared by 1 base and J by 6 bases, with 10 bases between. CDR3 DNA sequence: TGTGCCAGCAGTTTAGTAGGGGTCACTCAGCCCCAGCATTTT. It translates to CASSLVGVTQPQHF.

This clonotype was observed at least ten times. This chain uses TRBV19 with TRBJ2-2, with 8 bases that match TRBD1. This CDR3 has 14 residues. Trimming at V came to 7 bases and at J to 6 bases, leaving 7 bases not matched to a gene. Germline loops: CDR1 LNHDA, CDR2 SQIVND (reference sequence). The CDR3 coding sequence is TGTGCCAGTACCGTGACAGGGGAGTCCGGGGAGCTGTTTTTT. It yields the protein CASTVTGESGELFF.

The table lists this clonotype with a count of one. The gene calls are TRBV29-1 and TRBJ2-7; tentative D call: TRBD2 (5 bases). The CDR3 is 11 amino acids. Germline CDR1 is SQVTM and CDR2 is ANQGSEA. The V and J ends lost 6 bases and 9 bases respectively, with 15 bases between them. This CDR3 reads CSVKSEGRQYF. The DNA for the CDR3 is TGCAGCGTCAAATCAGAGGGTAGGCAGTACTTC.

A word on this clonotype: One base separates it from a far larger clone, so it is likely a read error. The gene calls are TRBV7-2 and TRBJ2-1, with 7 bases lining up with TRBD2. The V gene end was trimmed by 1 base and the J gene end by 10 bases; junction bases not matched to a gene: 13. This CDR3 region has 16 residues. The germline CDR1 and CDR2 sequences are SGHTA and FQGNSA. CDR3 coding DNA: TGTGCCAGCAGCTTAGAATTGGGGGGAGGGTTGGTCGAGCAGTTCTTC. Its translation: CASSLELGGGLVEQFF.

V is TRBV5-1 and J is TRBJ1-1, with 7 bases that match TRBD1. The CDR3 extends over 16 amino acids. Germline V gene lookup returns CDR1 SGHRS and CDR2 YFSETQ. The junction had 5 bases not matched to a gene; V was cut back by 0 bases and J by 0 bases. The CDR3 DNA is TGCGCCAGCAGCTTGGGACACAGGGGTGTGAACACTGAAGCTTTCTTT. Translated, it gives CASSLGHRGVNTEAFF.

The genes are TRBV18 and TRBJ2-2; 7 bases fit TRBD2. Looked up from germline, CDR1 is KGHSH and CDR2 is LQKENI. This CDR3 has 14 amino acids. V shed 0 bases and J 5 bases; nucleotides not matched to a gene: 0. The DNA of the CDR3 is TGTGCCAGCTCACCACCGGGGGGGACCGGGGAGCTGTTTTTT. Translating gives CASSPPGGTGELFF.

Many counts were recorded for this clonotype. J is TRBJ2-3 and V is TRBV27, with 8 bases matching TRBD2. The CDR3 is 14 amino acids. The V gene end was trimmed by 5 bases and the J gene end by 3 bases; junction bases not matched to a gene: 4. Germline assignment: CDR1 MNHEY and CDR2 SMNVEV (reference sequence). For the CDR3, the DNA is TGTGCCAGCAGTGTGACTAGCGCTACAGATACGCAGTATTTT. This sequence encodes CASSVTSATDTQYF.

This clonotype appeared many times. The chain is built from TRBV7-2 and TRBJ2-1; the match to TRBD2 covers 8 bases. V dropped 5 bases and J dropped 3; count of bases not matched to a gene: 15. The length of the CDR3 is 18 residues. CDR1 and CDR2 (germline): SGHTA, FQGNSA. The chain's CDR3 is CASSHFGTRGGLYNEQFF. Here the CDR3 DNA reads TGTGCCAGCAGCCACTTCGGGACACGGGGGGGCCTCTACAATGAGCAGTTCTTC. The entire variable domain, with the rest obtained from reference TRBV7-2 and TRBJ2-1, is as follows: GAGVSQSPSNKVTEKGKDVELRCDPISGHTALYWYRQSLGQGLEFLIYFQGNSAPDKSGLPSDRFSAERTGGSVSTLTIQRTQQEDSAVYLCASSHFGTRGGLYNEQFFGPGTRLTVL.

This clonotype appeared a few times. The J gene is TRBJ1-6, the V gene TRBV6-2 or TRBV6-3; the match to TRBD1 covers 7 bases. Germline-derived CDR1 and CDR2 are MNHEY and SVGEGT. The CDR3 covers 14 residues. With V trimmed by 5 bases and J by 8 bases, 6 bases remained unmatched. The CDR3 is CASSPQGLDSPLHF. DNA of the CDR3: TGTGCCAGCAGTCCACAGGGGCTGGATTCACCCCTCCACTTT.

This chain joins TRBV30 and TRBJ1-2, with 10 nucleotides matching TRBD1. The germline gives CDR1 GTSNPN, CDR2 SVGIG (reference sequence). The CDR3 extends over 15 amino acids. V dropped 1 base and J dropped 7; count of bases not matched to a gene: 9. The DNA of the CDR3 is TGTGCCTGGAGTGACCAGGGACAGGGGCGGAGTGGCTACACCTTC. Translating it yields CAWSDQGQGRSGYTF.

V is TRBV28 and J is TRBJ2-1; 12 bases agree with TRBD2. This CDR3 region has 15 residues. The germline V gene has CDR1 MDHEN and CDR2 SYDVKM. Trimming took 6 bases from V and 9 from J; bases not matched to a gene: 9. The CDR3 coding sequence is TGTGCCAGCAGAAACCCTAGCGGGAGGGACGGTGAGCAGTTCTTC. This encodes CASRNPSGRDGEQFF.

By share, this clonotype counts as medium-sized. V usage is TRBV5-4 and J usage is TRBJ2-3, with a possible D match to TRBD2 (5 bases). The V end was cut by 4 bases, the J end by 1 base, with 19 bases between. From germline, CDR1 is SGHNT and CDR2 YYREEE (reference sequence). The CDR3 sequence is 17 residues long. This chain's CDR3 is CASSPPKRGSGTDTQYF. Written as DNA, the CDR3 is TGTGCCAGCAGCCCTCCAAAAAGAGGGTCTGGCACAGATACGCAGTATTTT. Drawing the rest from reference TRBV5-4 and TRBJ2-3, the complete variable domain is ETGVTQSPTHLIKTRGQQVTLRCSSQSGHNTVSWYQQALGQGPQFIFQYYREEENGRGNFPPRFSGLQFPNYSSELNVNALELDDSALYLCASSPPKRGSGTDTQYFGPGTRLTVL.

This clonotype was detected many times. The J gene is TRBJ1-1, the V gene TRBV5-5, with 11 positions matching TRBD1. The V gene's germline CDR1 is SGHKS and CDR2 YYEKEE (reference sequence). V was clipped by 2 bases and J by 7 bases; unmatched bases: 4. The CDR3 runs 14 residues. The DNA of the CDR3 is TGTGCCAGCAGCTTCGGACAGGGGGCTAATGAAGCTTTCTTT. Encoded protein: CASSFGQGANEAFF.

This clonotype was counted between two and nine times. This rearrangement joins TRBV3-1 to TRBJ2-1, with 10 bases that match TRBD2. The CDR3 contains 15 residues. Germline V lookup: CDR1 LGHDT, CDR2 YNNKEL (reference sequence). The ends lost 4 bases at V and 5 bases at J; junction bases unmatched: 5. CDR3 region: CASSRAGGPHNEQFF. The CDR3 nucleotides read TGTGCCAGCAGCCGAGCGGGAGGGCCCCACAATGAGCAGTTCTTC.

At least ten counts were recorded for this clonotype. This chain links TRBV6-6 with TRBJ2-7; TRBD2 is a possible D gene (6 bases). Trimming took off 0 bases at V and 6 bases at J, with 12 bases between the two ends. The germline gives CDR1 MNHNY, CDR2 SVGAGI (reference sequence). The length of the CDR3 is 14 residues. The CDR3 sequence: CASSYSRRASEQYF. CDR3 nucleotide sequence: TGTGCCAGCAGTTACTCGAGGAGGGCCAGCGAGCAGTACTTC.

This sequence joins TRBV28 and TRBJ1-1; maybe TRBD1 (5 bases). CDR1 and CDR2 (germline): MDHEN, SYDVKM. Trimming pared 7 bases from V and 3 bases from J, leaving 18 bases between. The CDR3 runs to 15 residues. This CDR3 is CASMEEGRADTEAFF. For the CDR3, the DNA is TGTGCCAGCATGGAGGAGGGCAGGGCTGACACTGAAGCTTTCTTT.

The chain carries TRBV20-1 and TRBJ2-1; TRBD2 might be the D (6 bases). The germline gives CDR1 DFQATT, CDR2 SNEGSKA (reference sequence). This CDR3 is built from 12 residues. Trimming cost V 6 bases and J 15 bases, with 21 bases left between them. The CDR3 DNA reads TGCAGTGCCTCAACGGGAGAGCTCGGGCGGTTCTTC. The encoded protein is CSASTGELGRFF.

The gene calls are TRBV7-2 and TRBJ1-5; possible D gene TRBD1, 6 bases. Looked up from germline, CDR1 is SGHTA and CDR2 is FQGNSA. The CDR3 loop spans 15 amino acids. V was pared by 3 bases and J by 4 bases, with 13 bases between. CDR3 region: CASSFARGQNQPQHF. In DNA form, the CDR3 reads TGTGCCAGCAGCTTTGCCAGGGGCCAGAATCAGCCCCAGCATTTT.

Concerning this clonotype itself: This likely traces to a read error, being one base from a far larger clone. The rearrangement uses TRBV27 and TRBJ2-7; 7 positions agree with TRBD2. The CDR3 contains 14 residues. Germline values: CDR1 MNHEY, CDR2 SMNVEV (reference sequence). The CDR3: CAISDRDYLNEQYF. CDR3 in DNA: TGTGCCATCAGTGACCGGGACTACCTTAACGAGCAGTACTTC.

This clonotype has at least ten counts. The chain joins TRBV20-1 to TRBJ2-1; TRBD1 agrees at 9 bases. The CDR3 is 17 residues long. Per germline, CDR1 DFQATT and CDR2 SNEGSKA (reference sequence). Trimming at V came to 1 base and at J to 6 bases, leaving 13 bases not matched to a gene. The CDR3 protein is CSARALWDRVRFNEQFF. DNA of the CDR3: TGCAGTGCTAGAGCCTTATGGGACAGGGTGAGATTCAATGAGCAGTTCTTC.

There are many counts of this clonotype. This sequence joins TRBV15 and TRBJ1-5; D may be TRBD1 (6 bases). The CDR3 sequence is 13 residues long. Germline CDR1 is LNHNV and CDR2 is YYDKDF (reference sequence). V was shortened by 4 bases and J by 7 bases, with 11 bases between the two germline ends. CDR3 sequence (DNA): TGTGCCACCAGCACCCGGACAGCCCAGCCCCAGCATTTT. Translated, it gives CATSTRTAQPQHF.